Below, 3 T cell receptor beta chains from the same sample are listed, as sequenced in a study of shared T cell receptors in the human thymus. Measured with immunoSEQ multiplex PCR; TCRdb has only the in-frame clones, and not every one. Among about 380,000 clones listed, 85% to 95% were seen once. The sequencing input was thymocytes. Receptors were obtained from a human donor.

This clone was found once. The CDR3 nucleotides are TGTGCCAGCAGCTCAACGACAGGGGGCGATGAAAAACTGTTTTTT. Translating gives CASSSTTGGDEKLFF. The rearrangement joins TRBV7-2 to TRBJ1-4, with 10 bases lining up with TRBD1. The J segment lost 6 bases and the V segment lost 4 bases, leaving 5 bases of the junction unmatched. The germline V gene has CDR1 SGHTA and CDR2 FQGNSA. The CDR3 extends over 15 amino acids.

The chain employs TRBV28 and TRBJ2-3; either TRBD1 or TRBD2 may fit D (5 bases each). The germline gives CDR1 MDHEN, CDR2 SYDVKM. V was shortened by 1 base and J by 0 bases, with 17 bases between the two germline ends. This CDR3 has 18 residues. CDR3 bases: TGTGCCAGCAGTTTATCGCAGAGGGGAGATACTAGCACAGATACGCAGTATTTT. This translates into CASSLSQRGDTSTDTQYF. Supplemented by reference TRBV28 and TRBJ2-3, the full variable domain reads DVKVTQSSRYLVKRTGEKVFLECVQDMDHENMFWYRQDPGLGLRLIYFSYDVKMKEKGDIPEGYSVSREKKERFSLILESASTNQTSMYLCASSLSQRGDTSTDTQYFGPGTRLTVL.

The V and J genes are TRBV9 and TRBJ2-2; D unresolved. The CDR3 contains 12 residues. Trimming took off 4 bases at V and 10 bases at J, with 11 bases between the two ends. Looked up from germline, CDR1 is SGDLS and CDR2 is YYNGEE. CDR3 amino acids: CASSQGPKELFF. The CDR3 DNA follows: TGTGCCAGCAGCCAAGGACCTAAGGAGCTGTTTTTT.